This T cell receptor (beta chain) was sequenced during a study of T-cell reconstitution after alpha-beta-depleted transplantation in children. Per germline, CDR1 SEHNR and CDR2 FQNEAQ (reference sequence). V was clipped by 1 base and J by 0 bases, with 12 bases between them. The CDR3 totals 17 residues. Turning to this clonotype: The antigen is not known.

A library of TCRbeta sequences, prepared with unique molecular identifiers, was generated. TCRdb re-analysed the PCR reads in MiXCR, keeping a single row per CDR3 protein. The sample lists roughly 790,000 distinct CDR3 sequences, roughly 15% occurring once. Study findings and constraints: T-cell counts and diversity were attributed mostly to newly produced T cells one year after transplant. Roughly two months post-transplant, alpha-beta T cells reportedly originated from several hundred graft clones that had expanded. Some patients' high day-60 TCRbeta diversity was traced to surviving recipient T cells and thymic progenitors.

The TCR sequence derives from a male patient under 18 who had a stem cell transplant for acute lymphoblastic leukemia, so the T cells may come from the graft donor. The specimen comprised PBMCs, mostly from graft donor cells, sampled 360 days after TCRalphabeta/CD19-depleted stem cell transplant. V usage is TRBV7-9 and J usage is TRBJ2-2; tentative D call: TRBD2 (6 bases). The DNA for the CDR3 is TGTGCCAGCAGCTTAGTGGCGCTAGCGCCGAACACCGGGGAGCTGTTTTTT. The encoded protein is CASSLVALAPNTGELFF.